Each of the 10 T cell receptor beta chains below was sequenced from the same sample in a study of blood T cell repertoires in COVID-19. Profiling relied on immunoSEQ multiplex PCR, and the TCRdb table lists in-frame clones only, not all of them. The data contain approximately 300,000 clones, about 89% of them singletons. Sequencing input: peripheral blood. These TCRs come from a man aged 18 to 29 who had recovered from COVID-19.

V is TRBV9 and J is TRBJ1-5; D possibly corresponds to TRBD1 (5 bases). The V gene's germline CDR1 is SGDLS and CDR2 YYNGEE. Trimming shortened V by 4 bases and J by 0 bases, and 8 bases separated the two germline ends. The CDR3 extends over 14 amino acids. Here the CDR3 reads CASSTGDSNQPQHF. CDR3 sequence (DNA): TGTGCCAGCAGCACAGGAGATAGCAATCAGCCCCAGCATTTT.

The J gene is TRBJ2-4, the V gene TRBV11-3, with a possible D match to TRBD2 (5 bases). CDR3 length: 16 residues. Trimming pared 5 bases from V and 0 bases from J, leaving 14 bases between. Germline CDR1 and CDR2: SGHNT and YENEEA. The CDR3 sequence: CASSLACGLAKNIQYF. The DNA for the CDR3 is TGTGCCAGCAGCCTGGCGTGCGGGTTAGCCAAAAACATTCAGTACTTC.

The genes are TRBV27 and TRBJ2-7; D gene unclear. V lost 6 bases to trimming and J lost 4 bases, with 13 bases between them. Looked up from germline, CDR1 is MNHEY and CDR2 is SMNVEV (reference sequence). The CDR3 sequence is 13 residues long. CDR3 bases: TGTGCCAGCAGAGCTGCGAGCCCATACGAGCAGTACTTC. This codes for CASRAASPYEQYF.

The chain combines TRBV3-1 (or the pseudogene TRBV3-2) with TRBJ2-7; the match to TRBD2 covers 11 bases. CDR1 and CDR2 (germline): LGHDT, YNNKEL (reference sequence). The CDR3 length is 16 residues. J was trimmed by 1 base and V by 6 bases; bases with no gene match: 8. In nucleotides, the CDR3 is TGTGCCAGCAGTGCCGGACTAGCGGGCGCTTCCTACGAGCAGTACTTC. This gives the protein CASSAGLAGASYEQYF.

The CDR3 nucleotides read TGTGCCAGCAGCGCAGGAGGGGGACAGAGGAACACTGAAGCTTTCTTT. Its translation is CASSAGGGQRNTEAFF. The V gene is TRBV9, the J gene TRBJ1-1; the match to TRBD1 covers 7 bases. V lost 3 bases and J lost 1; bases outside the gene matches: 9. From germline, CDR1 is SGDLS and CDR2 YYNGEE. This CDR3 has 16 residues.

The chain uses TRBV18 and TRBJ2-2; 8 bases are shared with TRBD1. The CDR3 consists of 16 residues. Germline CDR1 is KGHSH and CDR2 is LQKENI. V trimming: 3 bases; J trimming: 0 bases; junction bases outside the gene matches: 3. The CDR3 nucleotides are TGTGCCAGCTCACCTCAGACAGGGGCGAACACCGGGGAGCTGTTTTTT. Protein sequence: CASSPQTGANTGELFF.

This clone was seen only once. V gene TRBV25-1 combines with J gene TRBJ2-1; TRBD2 agrees at 15 bases. In germline, CDR1 is MGHDK, CDR2 SYGVNS. Trimming cost V 2 bases and J 8 bases; bases outside gene matches: 1. CDR3 length equals 15 residues. CDR3 sequence (DNA): TGTGCCAGCAGTGAAGGACTAGCGGGAGGGTATGAGCAGTTCTTC. Its protein is CASSEGLAGGYEQFF.

The rearrangement joins TRBV6-2 or TRBV6-3 to TRBJ2-3; 11 positions agree with TRBD2. J lost 4 bases, V lost 7 bases, and 19 bases had no gene match. The CDR3 sequence is 19 residues long. The germline gives CDR1 MNHEY, CDR2 SVGEGT. CDR3 loop: CASTPSPYVTSGGPDTQYF. The DNA of the CDR3 is TGTGCCAGCACCCCGAGCCCCTACGTAACTAGCGGGGGACCAGATACGCAGTATTTT.

V is TRBV6-6 and J is TRBJ1-5, with 7 bases aligning to TRBD1. CDR1 is MNHNY, CDR2 SVGAGI, per germline (reference sequence). V gave up 7 bases and J gave up 4 bases; unmatched junction bases: 4. This CDR3 has 13 amino acids. The CDR3 protein is CASILQGNQPQHF. The CDR3 bases are TGTGCCAGCATCCTACAGGGGAATCAGCCCCAGCATTTT.

The chain carries TRBV6-1 and TRBJ2-3; 12 bases map to TRBD2. The germline CDR1 and CDR2 sequences are MNHNS and SASEGT. The trim removed 4 bases at V and 0 bases at J, leaving 5 bases unmatched. There are 17 residues in the CDR3. The CDR3 nucleotides are TGTGCCAGCAGTGCCGGACTAGCGGGAACTAGCACAGATACGCAGTATTTT. This sequence encodes CASSAGLAGTSTDTQYF.